Below, 22 T cell receptor beta chains from the same sample are listed, as sequenced in a study of CD8 T cells in ankylosing spondylitis. Whole-study results and caveats: There was a TCR beta motif, made of several highly homologous variants, that appeared characteristic of ankylosing spondylitis blood.

MiXCR, applied by TCRdb to the 5' RACE reads, yields one record per CDR3 protein. The table has some 840,000 distinct CDR3 sequences, about 12% seen once; the top ten hold roughly 0.51%. For these TCRs, the target antigens are not known. The sample comprised blood, either unsorted or a sorted T cell fraction (not recorded which). These receptors originate from a male donor with ankylosing spondylitis.

The chain links TRBV5-1 to TRBJ1-5, with D unresolved. V dropped 3 bases and J dropped 1 base, with 11 bases sitting between them. Germline V CDR1 and CDR2: SGHRS, YFSETQ. This CDR3 region has 15 residues. The CDR3 sequence: CASSYDGISNQPQHF. CDR3 DNA: TGCGCCAGCAGCTATGATGGGATAAGCAATCAGCCCCAGCATTTT.

This clonotype has ten or more counts. The chain employs TRBV25-1 and TRBJ2-1, with TRBD2 identical over 10 bases. This CDR3 has 16 residues. Germline V gene lookup returns CDR1 MGHDK and CDR2 SYGVNS. The ends lost 3 bases at V and 1 base at J; junction bases unmatched: 3. This CDR3 reads CASSDSGRISYNEQFF. Here the CDR3 DNA reads TGTGCCAGCAGTGATAGCGGGAGGATTTCCTACAATGAGCAGTTCTTC.

This clonotype came up a few times. This chain links TRBV7-2 with TRBJ2-5; 8 bases are shared with TRBD2. Per the germline V gene, CDR1 is SGHTA and CDR2 is FQGNSA. CDR3 size: 14 residues. V gave up 2 bases and J gave up 3 bases; unmatched junction bases: 2. In DNA form, the CDR3 reads TGTGCCAGCAGCTTATGGCGGGAGGAAGAGACCCAGTACTTC. This encodes CASSLWREEETQYF.

This clonotype was detected a few times. J is TRBJ2-3 and V is TRBV18, with unresolved D. Trimming cost V 5 bases and J 7 bases, with 22 bases left between them. This CDR3 is 16 amino acids long. Germline values: CDR1 KGHSH, CDR2 LQKENI. CDR3 residues: CASSKVRAPGLHTQYF. In DNA, the CDR3 is TGTGCCAGCTCAAAGGTGCGAGCCCCCGGTCTTCATACGCAGTATTTT.

This chain links TRBV7-8 with TRBJ1-1; D unclear. CDR1 is SGHVS, CDR2 FQNEAQ, per germline. With 1 base removed from V and 2 bases from J, the gap between germline ends came to 23 bases. The CDR3 sequence is 19 residues long. The CDR3 region has the DNA TGTGCCAGCAGCTTAGAATCACATCGACCTAGTATGGGAAACACTGAAGCTTTCTTT. It yields the protein CASSLESHRPSMGNTEAFF.

The chain combines TRBV3-1 with TRBJ1-1; D might be TRBD1 (5 bases). Between the trimmed V and J ends, which lost 1 base and 9 bases, there was a span of 24 bases. This CDR3 is 17 amino acids long. Germline V CDR1 and CDR2: LGHDT, YNNKEL (reference sequence). CDR3 nucleotide sequence: TGTGCCAGCAGCCAAGTTTGGGTGCCTGGGGGTCGGCGGAAAGCTTTCTTT. Translation: CASSQVWVPGGRRKAFF.

This sequence joins TRBV5-1 and TRBJ1-1, with 7 bases lining up with TRBD1. The CDR3 runs 14 residues. After removal of 4 bases from V and 4 bases from J, the junction contained 7 bases not matched to a gene. Germline V gene sequence: CDR1 SGHRS, CDR2 YFSETQ. CDR3 coding DNA: TGCGCCAGCAGCCGCAGGGGGGAGAGCACTGAAGCTTTCTTT. This gives the protein CASSRRGESTEAFF.

J is TRBJ1-6 and V is TRBV3-1; 7 bases are shared with TRBD1. The CDR3 length is 14 residues. The trim removed 1 base at V and 10 bases at J, leaving 4 bases unmatched. Germline values: CDR1 LGHDT, CDR2 YNNKEL (reference sequence). This CDR3 reads CASSQVTGDSPLHF. The CDR3 DNA reads as TGTGCCAGCAGCCAAGTTACAGGGGACTCACCCCTCCACTTT. The full variable domain, with the rest looked up from reference TRBV3-1 and TRBJ1-6, is DTAVSQTPKYLVTQMGNDKSIKCEQNLGHDTMYWYKQDSKKFLKIMFSYNNKELIINETVPNRFSPKSPDKAHLNLHINSLELGDSAVYFCASSQVTGDSPLHFGNGTRLTVT.

The chain links TRBV5-1 to TRBJ1-1, with TRBD1 matching over 9 bases. The CDR3 spans 14 residues. Germline values: CDR1 SGHRS, CDR2 YFSETQ. V lost 4 bases to trimming and J lost 6 bases; unmatched junction nucleotides: 7. For the CDR3, the DNA is TGCGCCAGCAGCACCGGGACAGGGATCCCTGAAGCTTTCTTT. Its protein is CASSTGTGIPEAFF.

This clonotype was picked up many times. J is TRBJ1-1 and V is TRBV5-1; D unresolved. The CDR3 sequence is 14 residues long. In germline, CDR1 is SGHRS, CDR2 YFSETQ. V shed 3 bases and J shed 2 bases, with 11 bases lying between them. CDR3 nucleotides: TGCGCCAGCAGCTCGTTAGCGACCAACACTGAAGCTTTCTTT. Its protein is CASSSLATNTEAFF.

This clonotype was observed a handful of times. The chain carries TRBV5-5 and TRBJ2-7; D remains ambiguous. V was trimmed by 0 bases and J by 5 bases, leaving 21 bases between them. Germline assignment: CDR1 SGHKS and CDR2 YYEKEE (reference sequence). The CDR3 is 17 residues long. CDR3 sequence (DNA): TGTGCCAGCAGCTTGGGATTTAGCCAACCCTTGGCCAACGAGCAGTACTTC. Translating it yields CASSLGFSQPLANEQYF.

V gene TRBV4-3 combines with J gene TRBJ2-3, with 8 bases aligning to TRBD2. V trimming: 3 bases; J trimming: 3 bases; junction bases outside the gene matches: 5. This CDR3 contains 15 residues. Germline loops: CDR1 LGHNA, CDR2 YSLEER. This CDR3 is CASSQATSDTDTQYF. The CDR3 coding sequence is TGCGCCAGCAGCCAGGCGACTAGCGATACAGATACGCAGTATTTT.

V gene TRBV7-9 combines with J gene TRBJ2-5; no clear D. CDR3 length: 13 amino acids. From germline, CDR1 is SEHNR and CDR2 FQNEAQ (reference sequence). The germline V and J ends were trimmed by 5 bases and 9 bases, with 16 bases remaining between them. CDR3 amino acids: CASSVEERVSQYF. DNA of the CDR3: TGTGCCAGCAGCGTCGAAGAGAGAGTGTCCCAGTACTTC.

This clonotype was seen more than once but under ten times. The chain joins TRBV10-2 to TRBJ1-1, with D possibly being TRBD1 (5 bases). There are 13 residues in the CDR3. V lost 6 bases, J lost 1 base, and 9 bases lay in between. Germline-derived CDR1 and CDR2 are WSHSY and SAAADI. DNA of the CDR3: TGCGCCAGCAGGGACATTACGAACACTGAAGCTTTCTTT. This codes for CASRDITNTEAFF.

The chain links TRBV20-1 to TRBJ2-7; 9 bases fit TRBD1. CDR3 length equals 13 residues. Germline trimming cut 6 bases from V and 4 bases from J; bases unmatched to any gene: 7. The germline V gene has CDR1 DFQATT and CDR2 SNEGSKA (reference sequence). DNA of the CDR3: TGCAGTGCAGGGACAGGGATACCGTACGAGCAGTACTTC. Protein sequence: CSAGTGIPYEQYF.

This clonotype was seen more than once but under ten times. The chain has TRBV28 and TRBJ2-3; no clear D. Looked up from germline, CDR1 is MDHEN and CDR2 is SYDVKM. With 5 bases removed from V and 2 bases from J, the gap between germline ends came to 17 bases. This CDR3 is 16 amino acids long. DNA for the CDR3: TGTGCCAGCAGTCCCGGCCGATGGACGACCACAGATACGCAGTATTTT. Protein product: CASSPGRWTTTDTQYF.

The CDR3: CASSQGQFSTDTQYF. In DNA form, the CDR3 reads TGCGCCAGCAGCCAAGGACAGTTTAGCACAGATACGCAGTATTTT. The chain carries TRBV5-1 and TRBJ2-3; tentatively, D is TRBD1 (6 bases). This CDR3 comprises 15 residues. Germline loops: CDR1 SGHRS, CDR2 YFSETQ. Trimming shortened V by 4 bases and J by 0 bases, and 12 bases separated the two germline ends.

This clonotype was observed a handful of times. V usage is TRBV2 and J usage is TRBJ2-4; D remains ambiguous. CDR1 is SNHLY, CDR2 FYNNEI, per germline. With 4 bases removed from V and 1 base from J, the gap between germline ends came to 8 bases. The length of the CDR3 is 14 residues. The CDR3 is CASSVTWAKNIQYF. In DNA, the CDR3 is TGTGCCAGCAGTGTGACCTGGGCCAAAAACATTCAGTACTTC.

This clonotype has more than one count but fewer than ten. The V gene is TRBV7-2, the J gene TRBJ2-7; 7 nucleotides agree with TRBD2. The CDR3 consists of 16 residues. V dropped 0 bases and J dropped 9; count of bases not matched to a gene: 14. CDR1 and CDR2 (germline): SGHTA, FQGNSA. The CDR3 coding sequence is TGTGCCAGCAGCTTAGCGGTATCGGGGGGAATAAAAGTGCAGTACTTC. Translated, it gives CASSLAVSGGIKVQYF.

Only a few counts were recorded for this clonotype. The V and J genes are TRBV4-1 and TRBJ2-7; the D is unclear. This CDR3 comprises 14 residues. CDR1 is MGHRA, CDR2 YSYEKL, per germline. V shed 3 bases and J shed 1 base, with 10 bases lying between them. CDR3 nucleotides: TGCGCCAGCAGCCATCTGCTAGTTTCCTACGAGCAGTACTTC. It encodes CASSHLLVSYEQYF.

This clonotype was picked up a small number of times. The chain combines TRBV4-3 with TRBJ2-1; TRBD1 matches at 9 bases. Trimming cost V 5 bases and J 8 bases; bases outside gene matches: 10. The CDR3 sequence is 15 residues long. Germline CDR1 is LGHNA and CDR2 is YSLEER. CDR3 in DNA: TGCGCCAGCAGCAGGGGGGACAGGGATGTCGATGAGCAGTTCTTC. It codes for CASSRGDRDVDEQFF.

This chain connects TRBV7-2 to TRBJ1-1; possible D gene TRBD1, 5 bases. The CDR3 loop spans 14 amino acids. Germline V lookup: CDR1 SGHTA, CDR2 FQGNSA. V was pared by 5 bases and J by 8 bases, with 18 bases between. The DNA for the CDR3 is TGTGCCAGCAGCATCGGACGTCCTAACAGGGAAGCTTTCTTT. Amino acid sequence: CASSIGRPNREAFF.